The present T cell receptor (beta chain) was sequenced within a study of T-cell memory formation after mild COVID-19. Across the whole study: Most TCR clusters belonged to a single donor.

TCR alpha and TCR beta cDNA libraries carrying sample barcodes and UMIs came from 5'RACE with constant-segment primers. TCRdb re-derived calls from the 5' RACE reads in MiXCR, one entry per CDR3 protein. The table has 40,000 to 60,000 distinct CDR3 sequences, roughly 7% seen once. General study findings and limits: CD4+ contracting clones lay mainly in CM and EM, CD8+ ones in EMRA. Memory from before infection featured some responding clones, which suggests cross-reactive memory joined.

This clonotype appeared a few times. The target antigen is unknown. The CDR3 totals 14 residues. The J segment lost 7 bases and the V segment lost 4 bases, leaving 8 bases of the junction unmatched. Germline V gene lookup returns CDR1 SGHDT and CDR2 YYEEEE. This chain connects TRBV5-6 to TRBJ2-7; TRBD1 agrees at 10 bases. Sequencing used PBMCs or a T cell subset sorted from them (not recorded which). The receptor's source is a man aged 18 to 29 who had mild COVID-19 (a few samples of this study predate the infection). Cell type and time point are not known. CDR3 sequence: CASSRRDRGPEQYV. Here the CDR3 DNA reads TGTGCCAGCAGCAGACGGGACAGGGGTCCGGAGCAGTACGTC.